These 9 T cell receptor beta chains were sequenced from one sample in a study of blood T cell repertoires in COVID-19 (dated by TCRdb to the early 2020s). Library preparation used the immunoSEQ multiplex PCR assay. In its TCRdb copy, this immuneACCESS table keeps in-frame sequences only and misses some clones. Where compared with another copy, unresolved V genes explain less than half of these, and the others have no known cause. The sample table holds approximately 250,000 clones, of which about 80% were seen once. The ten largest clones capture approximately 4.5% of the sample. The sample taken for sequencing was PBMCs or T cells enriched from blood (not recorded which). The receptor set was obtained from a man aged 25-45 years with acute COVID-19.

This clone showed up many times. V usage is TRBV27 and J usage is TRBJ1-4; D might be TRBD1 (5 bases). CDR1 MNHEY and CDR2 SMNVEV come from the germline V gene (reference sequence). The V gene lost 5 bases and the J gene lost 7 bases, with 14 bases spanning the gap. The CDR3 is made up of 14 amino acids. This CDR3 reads CASSPRQYPEKLFF. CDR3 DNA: TGTGCCAGCAGTCCCAGACAGTACCCTGAAAAACTGTTTTTT. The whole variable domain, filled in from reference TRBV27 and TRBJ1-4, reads EAQVTQNPRYLITVTGKKLTVTCSQNMNHEYMSWYRQDPGLGLRQIYYSMNVEVTDKGDVPEGYKVSRKEKRNFPLILESPSPNQTSLYFCASSPRQYPEKLFFGSGTQLSVL.

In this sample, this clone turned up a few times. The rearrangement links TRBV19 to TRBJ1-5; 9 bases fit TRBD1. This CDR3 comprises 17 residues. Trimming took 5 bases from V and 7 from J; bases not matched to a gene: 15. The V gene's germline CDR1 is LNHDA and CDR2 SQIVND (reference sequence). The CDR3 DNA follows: TGTGCCAGTAGTGCCAACAGGGGGCAAGCCATTACACAGCCCCAGCATTTT. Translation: CASSANRGQAITQPQHF.

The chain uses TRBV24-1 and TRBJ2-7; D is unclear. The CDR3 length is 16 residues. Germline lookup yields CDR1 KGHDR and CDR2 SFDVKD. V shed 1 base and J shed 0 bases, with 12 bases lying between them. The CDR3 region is CATSDFVVASSYEQYV. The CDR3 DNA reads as TGTGCCACCAGTGATTTTGTTGTTGCTAGCTCCTACGAGCAGTACGTC.

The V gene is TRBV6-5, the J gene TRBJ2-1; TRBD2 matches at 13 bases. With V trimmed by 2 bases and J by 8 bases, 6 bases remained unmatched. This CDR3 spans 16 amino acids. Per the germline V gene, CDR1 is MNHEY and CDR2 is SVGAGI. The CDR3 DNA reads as TGTGCCAGCAGTTACGGGACTAGCGGGAACATCGATGAGCAGTTCTTC. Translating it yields CASSYGTSGNIDEQFF.

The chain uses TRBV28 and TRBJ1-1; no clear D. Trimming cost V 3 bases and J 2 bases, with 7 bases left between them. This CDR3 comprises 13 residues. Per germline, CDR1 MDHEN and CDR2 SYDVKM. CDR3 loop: CASSFPGNTEAFF. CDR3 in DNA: TGTGCCAGCAGTTTCCCGGGAAACACTGAAGCTTTCTTT.

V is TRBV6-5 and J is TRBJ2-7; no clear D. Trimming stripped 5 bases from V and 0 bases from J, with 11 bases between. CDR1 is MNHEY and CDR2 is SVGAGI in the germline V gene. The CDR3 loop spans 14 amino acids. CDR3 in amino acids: CASSMTRSSYEQYV. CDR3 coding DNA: TGTGCCAGCAGTATGACGAGGAGCTCCTACGAGCAGTACGTC.

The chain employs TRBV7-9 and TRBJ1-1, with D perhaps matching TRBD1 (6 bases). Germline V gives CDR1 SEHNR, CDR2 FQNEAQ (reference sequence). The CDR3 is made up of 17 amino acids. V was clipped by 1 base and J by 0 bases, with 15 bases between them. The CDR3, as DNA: TGTGCCAGCAGCTTAGGTATGAGGGGGGGCATGAACACTGAAGCTTTCTTT. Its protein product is CASSLGMRGGMNTEAFF.

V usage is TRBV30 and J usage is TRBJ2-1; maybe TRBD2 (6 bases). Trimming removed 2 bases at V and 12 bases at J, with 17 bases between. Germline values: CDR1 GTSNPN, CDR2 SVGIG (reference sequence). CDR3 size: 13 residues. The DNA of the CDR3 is TGTGCCTGGAGTAGTGGGCGCGGGACCTCGCAGTTCTTC. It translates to CAWSSGRGTSQFF. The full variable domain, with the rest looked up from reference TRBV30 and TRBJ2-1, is SQTIHQWPATLVQPVGSPLSLECTVEGTSNPNLYWYRQAAGRGLQLLFYSVGIGQISSEVPQNLSASRPQDRQFILSSKKLLLSDSGFYLCAWSSGRGTSQFFGPGTRLTVL.

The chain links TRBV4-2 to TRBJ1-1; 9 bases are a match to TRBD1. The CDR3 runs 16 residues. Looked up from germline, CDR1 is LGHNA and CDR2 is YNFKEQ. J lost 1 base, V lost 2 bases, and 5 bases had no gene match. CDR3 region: CASSQSGTGKNTEAFF. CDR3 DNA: TGTGCCAGCAGCCAATCGGGGACAGGGAAGAACACTGAAGCTTTCTTT.